This TCR beta chain was retrieved from a study of T cells in localized non-small cell lung cancer (dated by TCRdb to the early 2020s). In the study overall: The study analyzed T cell repertoires of about 230 early-stage NSCLC patients, comparing tumors and uninvolved tumor-adjacent lungs. The cohort consisted of a few hundred treatment-naive NSCLC patients whose localized lung tumors had been resected. A mean age of roughly 66 years was recorded for the NSCLC patients, of whom roughly 130 were male and about a hundred were female. Study-level results and caveats: Because multi-region tumor sequencing was not performed, intratumor heterogeneity could not be ruled out. Longer overall survival was associated with higher blood T cell density, whereas shorter survival was associated with higher adjacent-lung clonality. The highest T cell clonality was observed in uninvolved tumor-adjacent lung, where clonality exceeded that of tumor, suggesting that antigenic responses were more focused in uninvolved tumor-adjacent lung. Because the study design was exploratory, TCR variables were selected using unadjusted p-values without false-discovery rate correction. A median of 57 of the top 100 tumor clones turned up in the paired uninvolved adjacent lung, and 25 to 35 of those clones also ranked among the top 100 of that same adjacent lung.

TCR beta CDR3 regions were sequenced from DNA using the immunoSEQ Assay. In the authors' own workflow: To compute T cell density, TCR beta template counts were normalized to usable DNA, which was estimated by amplifying housekeeping genes. The preseqR package was used to estimate richness by extrapolating to 400,000 templates for PBMC samples and to 120,000 templates for tissue samples. Clonality was calculated as one minus Pielou's evenness. Differential abundance testing on productive amino-acid clonotypes, with a minimum total count of 5 and an alpha of 0.1, was used to identify tissue-enriched TCRs. Repertoire overlap between compartments was quantified with the Jaccard Index and Morisita Overlap Index. GLIPH clustered TCR beta CDR3s with public tetramer-defined viral CDR3s; viral motifs required at least three viral sequences plus V-gene enrichment. TCRdb holds this immuneACCESS table with in-frame rearrangements only. Some clones are missing; in checked studies, unresolved V genes explain under half, and the rest has no known cause. That table supplies the V and J calls and clone size; D and trimming were determined from the DNA. The table for this sample lists roughly 21,000 clones; approximately 84% of them were counted only once. In total, the top ten clones hold about 2.2% of the sample.

At diagnosis, tumor, uninvolved tumor-adjacent lung and peripheral blood were collected and then preserved as a mix of FFPE and fresh-frozen material. For TCR repertoire profiling, the blood samples were analyzed as peripheral blood mononuclear cells. Comment on this clone: What this receptor recognizes is not known. Base-call qualities are not available, and no considerably larger clone is one nucleotide away.

The CDR3 holds 14 amino acids from the cysteine to the phenylalanine. Here the CDR3 DNA is all that survives: 42 bases in frame from base 1. Sequences SGHRS (CDR1) and YFSETQ (CDR2) are obtained from the germline V gene. The germline ends are 6 bases apart after V is trimmed by 1 base and J by 0 bases. Material: peripheral blood, obtained before any cancer treatment. This receptor chain uses TRBV5-1 and TRBJ2-3, with the D gene call left open. The sequence derives from a man aged 40 to 69 with stage I lung adenocarcinoma. The nucleotide sequence reads as follows: TGCGCCAGCAGCTTGACGTTTAGCACAGATACGCAGTATTTT. Its translation reads: CASSLTFSTDTQYF.